One and the same sample provided the 9 T cell receptor beta chains below, sequenced in a study of CD8 T cells in ankylosing spondylitis. TCRdb recomputed calls from the 5' RACE reads with MiXCR, one row per CDR3 protein. The sample records approximately 100,000 distinct CDR3 sequences, 7.5% to 9% being singletons. The sample was blood, either unsorted or a sorted T cell fraction (not recorded which). All receptors come from a male donor with ankylosing spondylitis or in good health (not recorded which).

There are many counts of this clonotype. V gene TRBV20-1 combines with J gene TRBJ1-5; maybe TRBD1 (5 bases). The germline gives CDR1 DFQATT, CDR2 SNEGSKA (reference sequence). Trimming pared 3 bases from V and 2 bases from J, leaving 14 bases between. The CDR3 is 15 amino acids. Here the CDR3 DNA reads TGCAGTGCTAGCCCCCGTCGGGGGGGCAATCAGCCCCAGCATTTT. Residues: CSASPRRGGNQPQHF.

This clonotype was detected many times. One end of the junction varies from germline; a read error may be responsible. This chain connects TRBV4-3 to TRBJ1-1, with D perhaps matching TRBD1 (5 bases). The CDR3 covers 15 residues. Germline values: CDR1 LGHNA, CDR2 YSLEER. The CDR3 DNA follows: TGCGCCAGCAGGCAAGGGGTGGGGGTGGGCACTGAAGCTTTCTTT. It yields the protein CASRQGVGVGTEAFF.

This clonotype occurred many times. In nucleotides, the CDR3 is TGTGCCAGCAGCTCCCGGGGTGGTGGGGGCTACACCTTC. Amino acids: CASSSRGGGGYTF. This chain joins TRBV7-3 and TRBJ1-2; D uncertain. V lost 4 bases to trimming and J lost 8 bases, with 14 bases between them. Germline values: CDR1 SGHTA, CDR2 FQGTGA. CDR3 length equals 13 residues.

Many counts were recorded for this clonotype. The V and J genes are TRBV7-2 and TRBJ2-7; 8 nucleotides line up with TRBD1. With 4 bases clipped from V and 2 bases from J, the junction kept 7 bases outside the gene matches. Germline assignment: CDR1 SGHTA and CDR2 FQGNSA. The CDR3 has 15 residues. Written as DNA, the CDR3 is TGTGCCAGCAGCTACCGGGACAGGATAACCTACGAGCAGTACTTC. It yields the protein CASSYRDRITYEQYF.

This clonotype was detected ten times or more. The V call is TRBV5-1, the J call TRBJ2-5, with a tentative D call TRBD2 (6 bases). The CDR3 length is 13 residues. Per germline, CDR1 SGHRS and CDR2 YFSETQ. The CDR3 loop reads CASARQAGETQYF. The DNA of the CDR3 is TGCGCATCTGCCCGACAAGCGGGAGAGACCCAGTACTTC.

This clonotype ranks as hyperexpanded. V is TRBV3-1 and J is TRBJ2-1; either TRBD1 or TRBD2 may fit D (5 bases each). Trimming cost V 0 bases and J 4 bases, with 16 bases left between them. Germline V gene sequence: CDR1 LGHDT, CDR2 YNNKEL (reference sequence). The CDR3 is 17 amino acids. CDR3 residues: CASSQEPVGAFYNEQFF. CDR3 in DNA: TGTGCCAGCAGCCAAGAACCCGTCGGGGCCTTTTACAATGAGCAGTTCTTC.

In its sample, this clonotype was seen many times. The chain combines TRBV7-9 with TRBJ2-1, with 7 bases fitting TRBD2. V dropped 5 bases and J dropped 5; count of bases not matched to a gene: 9. This CDR3 is 15 amino acids long. Germline V gene sequence: CDR1 SEHNR, CDR2 FQNEAQ (reference sequence). This CDR3 reads CASSLKGLADNEQFF. DNA for the CDR3: TGTGCCAGCAGCCTGAAGGGCCTAGCGGACAATGAGCAGTTCTTC. Drawing the rest from reference TRBV7-9 and TRBJ2-1, the complete variable domain is DTGVSQNPRHKITKRGQNVTFRCDPISEHNRLYWYRQTLGQGPEFLTYFQNEAQLEKSRLLSDRFSAERPKGSFSTLEIQRTEQGDSAMYLCASSLKGLADNEQFFGPGTRLTVL.

This clonotype was counted many times. The chain uses TRBV18 and TRBJ1-2; 8 bases match TRBD1. V lost 2 bases, J lost 1 base, and 12 bases stayed unmatched. CDR1 and CDR2 (germline): KGHSH, LQKENI. The CDR3 is made up of 18 amino acids. Written as DNA, the CDR3 is TGTGCCAGCTCACCAAGTCCCCCTGTGGGACAGGATAACTATGGCTACACCTTC. Translation: CASSPSPPVGQDNYGYTF.

The V gene is TRBV11-3, the J gene TRBJ2-3; maybe TRBD2 (6 bases). Trimming removed 0 bases from V and 1 base from J, with 8 bases in between. Per germline, CDR1 SGHNT and CDR2 YENEEA. The CDR3 has 15 amino acids. The CDR3 here is CASSLDGGGTDTQYF. The CDR3 nucleotides read TGTGCCAGCAGCTTAGATGGCGGGGGCACAGATACGCAGTATTTT.